This TCR beta chain emerged from a study of blood T cells in healthy people across ages (dated by TCRdb to between 2014 and 2017). About the investigation overall: Template switching captured roughly one uniquely barcoded TCR beta cDNA molecule per two T cells in model experiments. Age-related changes in TCR beta repertoire diversity were measured in the study by deep sequencing normalized with unique cDNA molecular identifiers. The study analyzed two additional independent replicas of 1 million unique cDNA reads from the same blood draw for two donors, one aged 18 to 30 and one aged 80 or older. The donors were divided into four age groups: young (average 16 years), middle-aged (roughly 40), aged (under 70) and long-lived (approximately 74).

The CDR3 contains 13 residues, cysteine and phenylalanine counted. CDR3 DNA only is kept here, 39 bases in frame from base 1. Sequences SGHRS (CDR1) and YFSETQ (CDR2) are obtained from the germline V gene. V and J lose 5 bases and 2 bases, and a span of 9 bases separates them. Paper-wide results and their limitations: Bulk unsorted PBMC profiling prevented conclusive comparison of naive and antigen-experienced compartments. The percentage of naive T cells measured by flow cytometry correlated strongly with observed TCR beta diversity. Observed TCR beta diversity per million T cells fell roughly linearly with age, and a significant reduction was already apparent by age around 40. Compared with the aged group, more naive CD4+ T cells, fewer expanded clones and increased TCR diversity were shown by the long-lived group, suggesting age selection. Donor CMV infection status was unknown, potentially confounding age-related changes in expanded clonotypes. Estimates of total diversity from one million sequenced T cells were regarded as lower bounds and underestimates.

Systemically healthy Caucasian individuals from Russia, 39 in total and aged roughly 6 to 95 years, were included as donors. Around 9.8 milliliters of peripheral blood were collected from each donor into EDTA-treated Vacutainer tubes. PBMCs were isolated by Ficoll-Paque density-gradient centrifugation, with at least 7 million obtained per sample. Trizol reagent was used to extract total RNA from the PBMCs, yielding at least 5.5 micrograms per sample. For every donor, an aliquot of PBMCs went through flow cytometry to measure the percentages of naive CD45RAhigh/CD27high T cells. The library was generated by 5' RACE. Sequencing used an Illumina HiSeq 2500. A second PCR of 7 to 11 cycles was run with a J-beta primer mix and a sample-barcoded 5' primer. Each TCR beta cDNA molecule received a unique molecular identifier from a template-switch 5' adaptor carrying 12 random nucleotides. Each sample yielded at least 2.5 million CDR3-containing paired-end reads. First-strand cDNA was synthesized from all RNA with the Mint cDNA synthesis kit, primed by a TRBC-specific oligonucleotide. Following uracil-DNA glycosylase treatment, a first 18-cycle PCR with universal primers M1SS and BC2_uni_R was performed on all cDNA. The paper's data handling went like this. For normalization, 1 million high-quality reads, each with a distinct molecular identifier, were randomly selected from each sample. Reads with shared molecular identifiers were discarded instead of being binned into consensus sequences. MiTCR, run with a Q25 quality threshold and the strictest error-elimination algorithm, handled CDR3 identification, clonotype clustering and error correction. Lower-bound total TCR beta diversity was estimated with a nonparametric unseen species model using Euler transformation. TCRdb's own reprocessing of the public reads used fastp at Q25 and MiXCR and kept productive beta chains. Rows with a matching CDR3 protein are joined into one entry that keeps the most common DNA and genes. These V and J calls are TCRdb output, not the study's own analysis. The sample includes around 780,000 distinct CDR3 sequences, with roughly 26% observed a single time. The ten largest make up less than 3.5% of the sample.

To note about this clonotype: This clone's antigen is unknown. One base away there is no much larger clone; base qualities are not given.

These sequences were also reported in another study, on T cells of mothers and their children. From the second report: Nine systemically healthy Caucasian individuals served as donors, namely three mothers together with their six children. cDNA synthesis consumed the entire amount of extracted RNA, loaded at around 1.5 ug RNA in each 15 ul reaction. In the second PCR, sample barcodes and 2-4 random nucleotides were introduced via the M1S primer. Over 8 million TCR beta CDR3 reads came from each mother, compared with 2.5 million to 3.5 million reads from each child. Thymic selection shapes the output of TCR recombination in a similar way in related and unrelated pairs, and inherited differences have a minor effect. Normalized repertoire overlap was always slightly but never significantly higher in related than unrelated mother-child pairs. No persistent microchimeric T cell clones were found, with a detection sensitivity of around 100 clones per million clonotypes. To look for features that set related mother-child pairs apart from unrelated individuals, the researchers ran deep NGS to compare the TCR beta repertoires of mothers and children. Mothers averaged roughly 40 +/- 4 years of age and children averaged 11 +/- 4 years. After adapters were ligated using NEBNext reagents, the libraries underwent 100+100 nt paired-end sequencing on an Illumina HiSeq 2000. To avoid cross-contamination, the mother libraries and the child libraries were prepared a month apart and sequenced in separate runs. Each donor had between about 450,000 and 2,100,000 distinct TCR beta clonotypes identified. Naive TCR beta clonotypes were estimated from low-frequency clonotypes matched to each donor's FACS-determined naive share, without sorting.

Input material: blood. The source of this sequence is a boy aged 5-17 years in good health. The rearranged segments are TRBV5-1 and TRBJ2-3; the D gene assignment is ambiguous. For the CDR3, the sequence is CASREADTDTQYF. The DNA is TGCGCCAGCAGAGAGGCGGACACAGATACGCAGTATTTT. The entire variable domain, with the stretches around the CDR3 drawn from the reference TRBV5-1 and TRBJ2-3 proteins, is KAGVTQTPRYLIKTRGQQVTLSCSPISGHRSVSWYQQTPGQGLQFLFEYFSETQRNKGNFPGRFSGRQFSNSRSEMNVSTLELGDSALYLCASREADTDTQYFGPGTRLTVL.